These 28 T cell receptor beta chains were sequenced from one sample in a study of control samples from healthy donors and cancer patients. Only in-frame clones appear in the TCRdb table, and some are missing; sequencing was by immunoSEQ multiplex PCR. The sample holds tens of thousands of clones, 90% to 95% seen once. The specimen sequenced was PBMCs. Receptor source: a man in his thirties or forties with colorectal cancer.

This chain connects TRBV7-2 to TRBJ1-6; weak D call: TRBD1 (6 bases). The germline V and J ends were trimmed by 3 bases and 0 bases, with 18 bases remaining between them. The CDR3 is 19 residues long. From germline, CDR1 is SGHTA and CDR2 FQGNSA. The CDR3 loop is CASSLFGGSTSSYNSPLHF. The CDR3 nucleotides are TGTGCCAGCAGCTTGTTCGGGGGCTCTACAAGCTCCTATAATTCACCCCTCCACTTT. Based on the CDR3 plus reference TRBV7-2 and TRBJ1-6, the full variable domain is GAGVSQSPSNKVTEKGKDVELRCDPISGHTALYWYRQSLGQGLEFLIYFQGNSAPDKSGLPSDRFSAERTGGSVSTLTIQRTQQEDSAVYLCASSLFGGSTSSYNSPLHFGNGTRLTVT.

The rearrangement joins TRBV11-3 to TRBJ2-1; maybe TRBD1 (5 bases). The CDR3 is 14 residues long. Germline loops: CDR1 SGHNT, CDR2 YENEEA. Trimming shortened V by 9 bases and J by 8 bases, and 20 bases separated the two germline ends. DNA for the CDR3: TGTGCCAGTTCCCTAGTAGGGGATACCGATGAGCAGTTCTTC. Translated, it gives CASSLVGDTDEQFF.

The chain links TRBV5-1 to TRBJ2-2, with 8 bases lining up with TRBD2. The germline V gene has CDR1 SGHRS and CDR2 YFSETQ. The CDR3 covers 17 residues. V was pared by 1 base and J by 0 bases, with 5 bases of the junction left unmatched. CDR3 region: CASSLKAGVSNTGELFF. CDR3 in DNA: TGCGCCAGCAGCTTGAAAGCGGGGGTATCGAACACCGGGGAGCTGTTTTTT.

In nucleotides, the CDR3 is TGTGCCAGCAGCTTAGATCTTGAGGTAGGGCAGTACTTC. Translating it yields CASSLDLEVGQYF. The J gene is TRBJ2-7, the V gene TRBV7-2; D is ambiguous. The CDR3 covers 13 residues. Germline CDR1 and CDR2: SGHTA and FQGNSA. V shed 1 base and J shed 9 bases, with 13 bases lying between them.

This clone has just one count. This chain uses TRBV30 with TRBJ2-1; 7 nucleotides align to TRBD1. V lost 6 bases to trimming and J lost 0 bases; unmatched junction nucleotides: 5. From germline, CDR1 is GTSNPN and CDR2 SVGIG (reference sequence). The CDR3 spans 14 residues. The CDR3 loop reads CACQTGASYNEQFF. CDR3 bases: TGTGCCTGCCAAACAGGGGCCTCCTACAATGAGCAGTTCTTC.

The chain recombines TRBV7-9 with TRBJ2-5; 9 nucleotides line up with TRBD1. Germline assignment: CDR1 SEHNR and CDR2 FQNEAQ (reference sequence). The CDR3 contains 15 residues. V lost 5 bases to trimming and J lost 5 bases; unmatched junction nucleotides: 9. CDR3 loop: CASSRGQGLGETQYF. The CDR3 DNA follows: TGTGCCAGCAGCCGGGGACAGGGCTTGGGGGAGACCCAGTACTTC.

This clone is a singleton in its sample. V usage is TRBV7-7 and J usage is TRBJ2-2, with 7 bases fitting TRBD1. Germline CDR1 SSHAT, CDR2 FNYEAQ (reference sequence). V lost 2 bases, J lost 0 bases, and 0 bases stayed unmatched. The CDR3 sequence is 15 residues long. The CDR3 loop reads CASSLQGANTGELFF. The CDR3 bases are TGTGCCAGCAGCTTACAGGGGGCGAACACCGGGGAGCTGTTTTTT.

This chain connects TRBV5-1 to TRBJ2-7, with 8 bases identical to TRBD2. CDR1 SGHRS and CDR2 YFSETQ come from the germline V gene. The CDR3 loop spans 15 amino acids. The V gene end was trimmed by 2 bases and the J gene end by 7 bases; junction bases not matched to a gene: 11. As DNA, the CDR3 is TGCGCCAGCAGCTTAGCGGGACTAGATTTGGCAGAGCAGTACTTC. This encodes CASSLAGLDLAEQYF.

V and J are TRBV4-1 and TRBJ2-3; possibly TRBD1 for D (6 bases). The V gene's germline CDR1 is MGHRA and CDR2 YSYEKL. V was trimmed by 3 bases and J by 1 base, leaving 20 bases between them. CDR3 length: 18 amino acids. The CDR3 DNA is TGCGCCAGCAGCCACCGAATTCAGGACAGTAGGCGCACAGATACGCAGTATTTT. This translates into CASSHRIQDSRRTDTQYF.

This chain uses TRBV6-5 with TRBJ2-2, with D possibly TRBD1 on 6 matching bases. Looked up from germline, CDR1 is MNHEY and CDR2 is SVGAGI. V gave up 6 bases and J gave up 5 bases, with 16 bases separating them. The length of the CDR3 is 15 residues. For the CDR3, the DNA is TGTGCCAGCAGCCCGAACACAGGGTTTACCGGGGAGCTGTTTTTT. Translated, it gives CASSPNTGFTGELFF.

CDR3 amino acids: CASSFGASAFF. DNA for the CDR3: TGTGCCAGCAGTTTCGGGGCCTCCGCTTTCTTT. This chain connects TRBV12-3 or TRBV12-4 to TRBJ1-1; weak D call: TRBD1 (5 bases). CDR3 size: 11 residues. V was pared by 3 bases and J by 11 bases, with 10 bases between.

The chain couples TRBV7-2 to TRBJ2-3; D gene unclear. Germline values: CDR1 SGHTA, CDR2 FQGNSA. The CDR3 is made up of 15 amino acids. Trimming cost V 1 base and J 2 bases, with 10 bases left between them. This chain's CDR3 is CASSLEMGLTDTQYF. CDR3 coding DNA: TGTGCCAGCAGCTTAGAGATGGGCCTCACAGATACGCAGTATTTT.

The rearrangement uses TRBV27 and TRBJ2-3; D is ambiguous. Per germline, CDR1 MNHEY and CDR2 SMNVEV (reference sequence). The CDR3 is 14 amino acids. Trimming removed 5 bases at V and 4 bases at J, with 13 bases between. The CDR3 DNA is TGTGCCAGCAGTCCATTTATGACCGCAGATACGCAGTATTTT. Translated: CASSPFMTADTQYF.

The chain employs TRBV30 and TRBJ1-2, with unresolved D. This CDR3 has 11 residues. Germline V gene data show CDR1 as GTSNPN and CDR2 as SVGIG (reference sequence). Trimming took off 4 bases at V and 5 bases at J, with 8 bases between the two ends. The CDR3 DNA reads TGTGCCTGGACCTCGGGTTATGGCTACACCTTC. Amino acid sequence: CAWTSGYGYTF.

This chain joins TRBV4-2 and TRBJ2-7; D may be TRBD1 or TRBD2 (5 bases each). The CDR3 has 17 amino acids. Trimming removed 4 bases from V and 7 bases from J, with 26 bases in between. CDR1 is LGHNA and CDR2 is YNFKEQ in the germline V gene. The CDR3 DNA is TGTGCCAGCAGCCGATATTGGGACGGTGCTTCGGGAAAAGAGCAGTACTTC. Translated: CASSRYWDGASGKEQYF.

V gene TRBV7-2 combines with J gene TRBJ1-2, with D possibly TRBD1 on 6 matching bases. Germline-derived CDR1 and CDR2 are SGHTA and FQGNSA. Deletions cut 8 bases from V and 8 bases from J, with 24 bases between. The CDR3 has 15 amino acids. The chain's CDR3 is CASGPRQVGGTGYTF. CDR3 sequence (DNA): TGTGCCAGCGGCCCCCGACAGGTAGGGGGAACGGGCTACACCTTC.

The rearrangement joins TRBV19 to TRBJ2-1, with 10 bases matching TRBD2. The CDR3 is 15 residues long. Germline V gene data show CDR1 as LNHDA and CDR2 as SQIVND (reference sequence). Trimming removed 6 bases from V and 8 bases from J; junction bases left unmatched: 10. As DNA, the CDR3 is TGTGCCAGTAGGGTCACTAGCGGGGTGTTGCATGAGCAGTTCTTC. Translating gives CASRVTSGVLHEQFF.

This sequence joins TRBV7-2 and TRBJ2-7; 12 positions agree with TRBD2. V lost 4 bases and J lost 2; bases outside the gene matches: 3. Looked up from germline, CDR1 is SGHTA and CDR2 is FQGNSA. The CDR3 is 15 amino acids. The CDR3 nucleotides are TGTGCCAGCAGCTCACGGACTAGCGGGGCCTACGAGCAGTACTTC. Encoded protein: CASSSRTSGAYEQYF.

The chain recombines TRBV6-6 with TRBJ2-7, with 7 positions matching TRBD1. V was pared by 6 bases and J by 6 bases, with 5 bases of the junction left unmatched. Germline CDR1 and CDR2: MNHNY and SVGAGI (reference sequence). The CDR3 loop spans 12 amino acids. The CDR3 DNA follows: TGTGCCAGCAGCGGGACAGCTAGCGAGCAGTACTTC. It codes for CASSGTASEQYF.

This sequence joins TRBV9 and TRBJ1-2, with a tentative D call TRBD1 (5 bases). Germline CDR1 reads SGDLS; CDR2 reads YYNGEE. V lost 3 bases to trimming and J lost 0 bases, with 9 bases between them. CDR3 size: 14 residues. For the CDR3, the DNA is TGTGCCAGCAGCGGCCAGGGAGCTAACTATGGCTACACCTTC. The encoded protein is CASSGQGANYGYTF.

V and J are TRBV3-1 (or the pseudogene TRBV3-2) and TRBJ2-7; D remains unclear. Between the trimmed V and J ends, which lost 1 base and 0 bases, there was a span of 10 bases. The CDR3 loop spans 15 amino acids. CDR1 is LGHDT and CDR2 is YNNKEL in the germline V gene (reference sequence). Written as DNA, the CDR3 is TGTGCCAGCAGCCAAGGGGTTTCCCCCTCCTACGAGCAGTACTTC. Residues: CASSQGVSPSYEQYF.

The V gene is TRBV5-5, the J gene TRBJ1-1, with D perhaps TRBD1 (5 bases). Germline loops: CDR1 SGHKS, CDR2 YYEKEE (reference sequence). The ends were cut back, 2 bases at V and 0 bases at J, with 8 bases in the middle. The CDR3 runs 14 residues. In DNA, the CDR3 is TGTGCCAGCAGCTTCAGGGACCTGAACACTGAAGCTTTCTTT. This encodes CASSFRDLNTEAFF. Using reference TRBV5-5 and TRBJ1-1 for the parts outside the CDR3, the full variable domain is DAGVTQSPTHLIKTRGQQVTLRCSPISGHKSVSWYQQVLGQGPQFIFQYYEKEERGRGNFPDRFSARQFPNYSSELNVNALLLGDSALYLCASSFRDLNTEAFFGQGTRLTVV.

CDR3 sequence: CASSPDGGSGNTIYF. The CDR3 DNA reads as TGTGCCAGCTCACCCGACGGGGGCTCTGGAAACACCATATATTTT. The chain links TRBV18 to TRBJ1-3; TRBD1 is a possible D gene (5 bases). Trimming removed 3 bases at V and 0 bases at J, with 9 bases between. In germline, CDR1 is KGHSH, CDR2 LQKENI. This CDR3 spans 15 amino acids. Complete variable domain (other parts from reference TRBV18 and TRBJ1-3): NAGVMQNPRHLVRRRGQEARLRCSPMKGHSHVYWYRQLPEEGLKFMVYLQKENIIDESGMPKERFSAEFPKEGPSILRIQQVVRGDSAAYFCASSPDGGSGNTIYFGEGSWLTVV.

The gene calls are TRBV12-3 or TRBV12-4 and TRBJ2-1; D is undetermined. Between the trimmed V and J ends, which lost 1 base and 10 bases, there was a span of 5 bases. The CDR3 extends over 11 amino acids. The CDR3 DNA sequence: TGTGCCAGCAGTTTAGGAGGAGAGCAGTTCTTC. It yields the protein CASSLGGEQFF.

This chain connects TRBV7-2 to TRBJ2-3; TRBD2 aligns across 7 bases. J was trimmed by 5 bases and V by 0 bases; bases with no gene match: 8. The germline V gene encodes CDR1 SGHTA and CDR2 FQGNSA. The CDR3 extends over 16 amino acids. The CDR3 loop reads CASSLAASGGGDTQYF. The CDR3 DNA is TGTGCCAGCAGCTTAGCGGCTAGCGGAGGTGGAGATACGCAGTATTTT.

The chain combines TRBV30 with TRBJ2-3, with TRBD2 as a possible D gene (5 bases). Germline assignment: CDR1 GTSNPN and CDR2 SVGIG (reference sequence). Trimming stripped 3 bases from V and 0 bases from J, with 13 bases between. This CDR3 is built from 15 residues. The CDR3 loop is CAWRTRVVSTDTQYF. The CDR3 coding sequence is TGTGCCTGGAGAACTAGGGTGGTTAGCACAGATACGCAGTATTTT.

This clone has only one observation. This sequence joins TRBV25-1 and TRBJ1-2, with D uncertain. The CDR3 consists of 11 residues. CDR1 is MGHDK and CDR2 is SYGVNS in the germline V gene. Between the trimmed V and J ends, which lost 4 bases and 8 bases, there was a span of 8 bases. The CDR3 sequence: CASSGYKGYTF. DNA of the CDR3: TGTGCCAGCAGTGGCTATAAAGGCTACACCTTC.

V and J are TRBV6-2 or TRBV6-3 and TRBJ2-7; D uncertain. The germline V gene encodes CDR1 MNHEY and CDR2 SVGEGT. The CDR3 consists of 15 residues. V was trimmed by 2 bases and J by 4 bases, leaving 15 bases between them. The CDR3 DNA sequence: TGTGCCAGCAGTTACCAGAATAGACGACCTTACGAGCAGTACTTC. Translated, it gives CASSYQNRRPYEQYF.